The 21 T cell receptor beta chains reported below all come from one sample, sequenced in a study of cytomegalovirus exposure and HLA in healthy donors. With 60 Vbeta and 13 Jbeta primers, the PCR was carried out. Assay: immunoSEQ multiplex PCR; the TCRdb copy retains only in-frame clones and omits some. In the table there are over 200,000 clones, roughly 91% of which are singletons. Sequenced: PBMCs. These receptors all come from a woman between 18 and 30 years old in good health and CMV-seronegative.

The chain uses TRBV27 and TRBJ2-7; the D gene is possibly TRBD1 (8 bases). CDR1 and CDR2 (germline): MNHEY, SMNVEV (reference sequence). The CDR3 contains 15 residues. Trimming cost V 6 bases and J 3 bases, with 18 bases left between them. The CDR3 region has the DNA TGTGCCAGCAGGTCGGAGACAGGGGACTACTACGAGCAGTACTTC. This codes for CASRSETGDYYEQYF.

A remark on this clone: The junction does not match germline at one end; this may be a read error. The DNA for the CDR3 is TGCGCCGGCAGCTCGGCCCCCCCGGAGGCTAATGAAAAACTGTTTTTT. Amino acids: CAGSSAPPEANEKLFF. The chain has TRBV5-1 and TRBJ1-4; D is unresolved. This CDR3 region has 16 residues. Germline V gene lookup returns CDR1 SGHRS and CDR2 YFSETQ.

This clone came up once. The V and J genes are TRBV2 and TRBJ1-2; maybe TRBD1 (5 bases). The CDR3 runs to 13 residues. Deletions cut 8 bases from V and 4 bases from J, with 14 bases between. Per the germline V gene, CDR1 is SNHLY and CDR2 is FYNNEI. In DNA form, the CDR3 reads TGTGCCAGCCTCCCGGGGGTAACCTATGGCTACACCTTC. This gives the protein CASLPGVTYGYTF.

The gene calls are TRBV5-1 and TRBJ2-5; 7 bases are shared with TRBD2. V lost 4 bases, J lost 0 bases, and 12 bases stayed unmatched. The germline V gene has CDR1 SGHRS and CDR2 YFSETQ. The CDR3 runs to 17 residues. CDR3 coding DNA: TGCGCCAGCAGCCGAGATAGACAGCGGGGATACCAAGAGACCCAGTACTTC. It specifies CASSRDRQRGYQETQYF. The full variable domain, completed using reference TRBV5-1 and TRBJ2-5, is KAGVTQTPRYLIKTRGQQVTLSCSPISGHRSVSWYQQTPGQGLQFLFEYFSETQRNKGNFPGRFSGRQFSNSRSEMNVSTLELGDSALYLCASSRDRQRGYQETQYFGPGTRLLVL.

The CDR3 spells CASNPGGYTF. In DNA form, the CDR3 reads TGTGCCAGCAACCCCGGGGGCTACACCTTC. This chain uses TRBV7-9 with TRBJ1-2; no clear D gene. V lost 7 bases to trimming and J lost 8 bases, with 8 bases between them. Germline loops: CDR1 SEHNR, CDR2 FQNEAQ (reference sequence). The CDR3 runs 10 residues.

The chain combines TRBV11-2 with TRBJ2-4; TRBD2 agrees at 11 bases. This CDR3 is built from 19 residues. V dropped 1 base and J dropped 3; count of bases not matched to a gene: 11. Germline CDR1 SGHAT, CDR2 FQNNGV. The CDR3 region has the DNA TGTGCCAGCAGCTTAGGAGGTAGCGGGAGGGCTACGGGCAAAAACATTCAGTACTTC. It translates to CASSLGGSGRATGKNIQYF.

The CDR3 spells CASSAVSGTAGREQYF. CDR3 coding DNA: TGCGCCAGCAGCGCCGTTTCCGGGACGGCGGGACGTGAGCAGTACTTC. This sequence joins TRBV5-1 and TRBJ2-7; D possibly corresponds to TRBD2 (6 bases). The CDR3 spans 16 residues. Deletions cut 4 bases from V and 7 bases from J, with 24 bases between. CDR1 SGHRS and CDR2 YFSETQ come from the germline V gene. Drawing the rest from reference TRBV5-1 and TRBJ2-7, the complete variable domain is KAGVTQTPRYLIKTRGQQVTLSCSPISGHRSVSWYQQTPGQGLQFLFEYFSETQRNKGNFPGRFSGRQFSNSRSEMNVSTLELGDSALYLCASSAVSGTAGREQYFGPGTRLTVT.

The rearrangement uses TRBV15 and TRBJ2-1; the match to TRBD2 covers 9 bases. The CDR3 has 18 amino acids. From germline, CDR1 is LNHNV and CDR2 YYDKDF (reference sequence). The V gene end was trimmed by 4 bases and the J gene end by 4 bases; junction bases not matched to a gene: 14. The CDR3 spells CATSKGIPAGGPYNEQFF. CDR3 sequence (DNA): TGTGCCACCAGCAAAGGAATCCCAGCGGGAGGCCCTTACAATGAGCAGTTCTTC.

The V call is TRBV29-1, the J call TRBJ1-1; 9 positions agree with TRBD1. The CDR3 has 14 amino acids. Germline V lookup: CDR1 SQVTM, CDR2 ANQGSEA. V lost 7 bases to trimming and J lost 1 base; unmatched junction nucleotides: 7. CDR3 region: CSAEQGAWNTEAFF. DNA of the CDR3: TGCAGCGCCGAACAGGGGGCTTGGAACACTGAAGCTTTCTTT.

In regard to this clone: One end of the junction varies from germline; a read error may be responsible. The rearrangement links TRBV7-9 to TRBJ2-3; D is undetermined. The CDR3 totals 12 residues. CDR1 is SEHNR and CDR2 is FQNEAQ in the germline V gene (reference sequence). The CDR3 reads CSSSLELDTQYF. In DNA, the CDR3 is TGTTCCAGCAGCTTAGAGCTGGATACGCAGTATTTT.

The V gene is TRBV2, the J gene TRBJ2-1, with D tentatively TRBD2 (6 bases). Trimming stripped 7 bases from V and 8 bases from J, with 24 bases between. CDR3 size: 16 residues. Germline CDR1 and CDR2: SNHLY and FYNNEI. CDR3 sequence (DNA): TGTGCCAGCATAGGGTTAGCGTGGGAGGTTTTGGATGAGCAGTTCTTC. Translation: CASIGLAWEVLDEQFF. Filled out from reference TRBV2 and TRBJ2-1, the complete variable domain reads EPEVTQTPSHQVTQMGQEVILRCVPISNHLYFYWYRQILGQKVEFLVSFYNNEISEKSEIFDDQFSVERPDGSNFTLKIRSTKLEDSAMYFCASIGLAWEVLDEQFFGPGTRLTVL.

This chain uses TRBV4-2 with TRBJ2-2; D unresolved. The germline V and J ends were trimmed by 0 bases and 7 bases, with 9 bases remaining between them. The CDR3 is made up of 14 amino acids. Germline lookup yields CDR1 LGHNA and CDR2 YNFKEQ. CDR3 protein: CASSQDIEIGELFF. CDR3 nucleotides: TGTGCCAGCAGCCAAGATATCGAGATCGGGGAGCTGTTTTTT.

This chain uses TRBV29-1 with TRBJ2-5; 9 bases are shared with TRBD1. With V trimmed by 6 bases and J by 5 bases, 4 bases remained unmatched. Per germline, CDR1 SQVTM and CDR2 ANQGSEA. The CDR3 has 12 residues. CDR3 bases: TGCAGCGTACAGGGGGCAGGGGAGACCCAGTACTTC. It encodes CSVQGAGETQYF.

The rearrangement links TRBV5-4 to TRBJ2-7; 8 bases map to TRBD1. V dropped 2 bases and J dropped 12; count of bases not matched to a gene: 4. Germline CDR1 and CDR2: SGHNT and YYREEE (reference sequence). This CDR3 spans 11 amino acids. The CDR3 DNA follows: TGTGCCAGCAGCTTAGGGGACAGGCGGTACTTC. It translates to CASSLGDRRYF. Full variable domain (outside the CDR3, taken from reference TRBV5-4 and TRBJ2-7): ETGVTQSPTHLIKTRGQQVTLRCSSQSGHNTVSWYQQALGQGPQFIFQYYREEENGRGNFPPRFSGLQFPNYSSELNVNALELDDSALYLCASSLGDRRYFGPGTRLTVT.

This clone was detected a few times. V gene TRBV30 combines with J gene TRBJ1-1, with 7 bases matching TRBD1. CDR1 is GTSNPN and CDR2 is SVGIG in the germline V gene (reference sequence). V lost 1 base to trimming and J lost 6 bases; unmatched junction nucleotides: 2. The CDR3 contains 12 residues. The CDR3, as DNA: TGTGCCTGGAGTGGACAGGGAGCTGAAGCTTTCTTT. Translating it yields CAWSGQGAEAFF. Drawing the rest from reference TRBV30 and TRBJ1-1, the complete variable domain is SQTIHQWPATLVQPVGSPLSLECTVEGTSNPNLYWYRQAAGRGLQLLFYSVGIGQISSEVPQNLSASRPQDRQFILSSKKLLLSDSGFYLCAWSGQGAEAFFGQGTRLTVV.

V and J are TRBV5-4 and TRBJ2-3; D not certain. Germline assignment: CDR1 SGHNT and CDR2 YYREEE (reference sequence). V was clipped by 0 bases and J by 2 bases, with 16 bases between them. The length of the CDR3 is 17 residues. Here the CDR3 reads CASSLAGVTKPTDTQYF. CDR3 DNA: TGTGCCAGCAGCTTGGCCGGCGTAACTAAGCCCACAGATACGCAGTATTTT.

The V gene is TRBV5-1, the J gene TRBJ1-5; 10 bases match TRBD1. The CDR3 spans 15 residues. V was pared by 5 bases and J by 5 bases, with 7 bases of the junction left unmatched. Germline loops: CDR1 SGHRS, CDR2 YFSETQ. For the CDR3, the DNA is TGCGCCAGCAGGGCAGGGACAGGGGCGGATCAGCCCCAGCATTTT. Amino acids: CASRAGTGADQPQHF.

The CDR3 protein is CASRGVRDRGTGELFF. Written as DNA, the CDR3 is TGTGCCAGCAGGGGAGTCCGGGACAGGGGGACCGGGGAGCTGTTTTTT. The V gene is TRBV28, the J gene TRBJ2-2; 11 positions agree with TRBD1. With 6 bases clipped from V and 5 bases from J, the junction kept 8 bases outside the gene matches. Germline CDR1 reads MDHEN; CDR2 reads SYDVKM. The CDR3 extends over 16 amino acids.

As concerns this clone: At one end, the junction sequence differs from germline, possibly due to a read error. This sample includes further DNA sequences coding for the same CDR3. The CDR3 DNA follows: TGCGCCAGCAGCTTGGCTGGGACAGTCTCCTACGAGCAGTACTTT. Residues: CASSLAGTVSYEQYF. This chain joins TRBV5-1 and TRBJ2-7; 7 nucleotides align to TRBD1. The CDR3 has 15 amino acids. Germline CDR1 is SGHRS and CDR2 is YFSETQ.

This chain joins TRBV25-1 and TRBJ1-1; possibly TRBD1 for D (6 bases). This CDR3 contains 12 residues. V dropped 7 bases and J dropped 1 base, with 7 bases sitting between them. Germline V lookup: CDR1 MGHDK, CDR2 SYGVNS. The CDR3 DNA follows: TGTGCCAGCACGACAGGGAACACTGAAGCTTTCTTT. It translates to CASTTGNTEAFF.

J is TRBJ2-7 and V is TRBV7-9; D may be TRBD1 (6 bases). V lost 5 bases to trimming and J lost 0 bases, with 20 bases between them. Germline V CDR1 and CDR2: SEHNR, FQNEAQ (reference sequence). The CDR3 length is 17 residues. CDR3 loop: CASSLPLGTTSSYEQYF. CDR3 coding DNA: TGTGCCAGCAGCCTCCCCCTAGGGACAACGAGCTCCTACGAGCAGTACTTC.